What follows are 18 T cell receptor beta chains derived from one specimen sequenced in a study of Ad26.COV2.S vaccination and SARS-CoV-2 variants. Sequenced by immunoSEQ multiplex PCR; TCRdb stores in-frame clones only, minus some. In the table there are roughly 140,000 clones, around 86% of which are singletons. Here the sequenced sample was peripheral blood, taken after recovery from COVID-19. The source of these receptors is a human donor who had recovered from COVID-19.

The rearrangement joins TRBV29-1 to TRBJ2-3, with 7 bases lining up with TRBD1. Germline-derived CDR1 and CDR2 are SQVTM and ANQGSEA. The CDR3 covers 14 residues. The junction had 8 bases not matched to a gene; V was cut back by 6 bases and J by 2 bases. The CDR3 region has the DNA TGCAGCGTGGCTACAGGGGCCGCCACAGATACGCAGTATTTT. As protein: CSVATGAATDTQYF.

The chain couples TRBV10-1 to TRBJ2-7, with TRBD2 matching over 9 bases. Germline V gives CDR1 WNHNN, CDR2 SYGVQD (reference sequence). The CDR3 spans 15 residues. Trimming removed 4 bases from V and 6 bases from J; junction bases left unmatched: 10. The CDR3 loop reads CASSASGGSDREQYF. In DNA form, the CDR3 reads TGCGCCAGCAGTGCCAGCGGGGGGTCGGATCGCGAGCAGTACTTC.

This rearrangement joins TRBV10-3 to TRBJ2-7; tentatively, D is TRBD1 or TRBD2 (5 bases each). V lost 3 bases and J 7 bases, leaving 10 bases between the germline ends. Germline V CDR1 and CDR2: ENHRY, SYGVKD. The CDR3 extends over 12 amino acids. CDR3 amino acids: CAISDQGPEQYF. In DNA, the CDR3 is TGTGCCATCAGTGATCAGGGACCGGAGCAGTACTTC.

V gene TRBV27 combines with J gene TRBJ2-1; TRBD1 aligns across 9 bases. The CDR3 totals 14 residues. CDR1 is MNHEY and CDR2 is SMNVEV in the germline V gene (reference sequence). V was pared by 10 bases and J by 7 bases, with 11 bases of the junction left unmatched. This CDR3 reads CATALGQGVNEQFF. The CDR3 region has the DNA TGTGCCACCGCCCTGGGACAGGGTGTGAATGAGCAGTTCTTC.

V gene TRBV9 combines with J gene TRBJ1-6, with 8 positions matching TRBD1. Germline values: CDR1 SGDLS, CDR2 YYNGEE. CDR3 length equals 16 residues. Losses at the gene ends were 3 bases for V and 7 bases for J; bases not matched to a gene: 9. DNA of the CDR3: TGTGCCAGCAGCGCACGAGCAGGGGGCCGGAATTCACCCCTCCACTTT. Residues: CASSARAGGRNSPLHF.

V gene TRBV20-1 combines with J gene TRBJ2-5, with D possibly TRBD1 on 5 matching bases. This CDR3 has 12 amino acids. CDR1 is DFQATT and CDR2 is SNEGSKA in the germline V gene (reference sequence). V lost 3 bases and J lost 9, with 14 bases in between. The CDR3 DNA sequence: TGCAGTGCTAGTGAAGGGGCGACCTCCCAGTACTTC. Its translation is CSASEGATSQYF.

The chain has TRBV12-3 or TRBV12-4 and TRBJ1-5; D ambiguous. CDR3 length: 12 amino acids. V lost 4 bases and J 8 bases, leaving 9 bases between the germline ends. CDR3 protein: CASSSGGEPQHF. The CDR3 DNA reads TGTGCCAGCAGTTCCGGAGGAGAGCCCCAGCATTTT.

The rearrangement uses TRBV7-9 and TRBJ2-1; 12 bases match TRBD2. CDR1 is SEHNR and CDR2 is FQNEAQ in the germline V gene (reference sequence). V lost 4 bases and J lost 3; bases outside the gene matches: 4. This CDR3 spans 16 amino acids. The CDR3 spells CASSSLAGGDYNEQFF. Written as DNA, the CDR3 is TGTGCCAGCAGCTCCCTAGCGGGGGGGGACTACAATGAGCAGTTCTTC.

The chain joins TRBV25-1 to TRBJ1-4; unclear D gene. Per the germline V gene, CDR1 is MGHDK and CDR2 is SYGVNS. This CDR3 has 12 residues. With 6 bases removed from V and 4 bases from J, the gap between germline ends came to 6 bases. This chain's CDR3 is CASRPDNEKLFF. Written as DNA, the CDR3 is TGTGCCAGCAGGCCGGATAATGAAAAACTGTTTTTT.

The rearrangement uses TRBV12-5 and TRBJ1-2; D is perhaps TRBD1 (6 bases). CDR1 and CDR2 from the germline V gene are LGHNT and FRNRAP. The CDR3 totals 13 residues. V lost 6 bases, J lost 4 bases, and 12 bases lay in between. CDR3 bases: TGTGCTAGTGGGACAGGAGTACCCTATGGCTACACCTTC. It encodes CASGTGVPYGYTF.

The rearrangement uses TRBV4-1 and TRBJ1-3, with D possibly TRBD1 on 6 matching bases. The CDR3 runs 17 residues. Germline assignment: CDR1 MGHRA and CDR2 YSYEKL. V was pared by 3 bases and J by 0 bases, with 15 bases between. CDR3 DNA sequence: TGCGCCAGCAGCCACCCACCCGAGGGGGGCTCTGGAAACACCATATATTTT. Protein product: CASSHPPEGGSGNTIYF.

The chain is built from TRBV18 and TRBJ2-1; TRBD2 might be the D (5 bases). The CDR3 has 16 amino acids. CDR1 is KGHSH, CDR2 LQKENI, per germline. V gave up 6 bases and J gave up 6 bases, with 21 bases separating them. CDR3 loop: CASSILIVRDTNEQFF. CDR3 nucleotide sequence: TGTGCCAGCTCCATCCTAATTGTCCGGGATACCAATGAGCAGTTCTTC.

This chain links TRBV2 with TRBJ1-2; D not resolved. The CDR3 is made up of 12 amino acids. Trimming shortened V by 6 bases and J by 7 bases, and 12 bases separated the two germline ends. The germline V gene encodes CDR1 SNHLY and CDR2 FYNNEI. CDR3 residues: CASSPGELGYTF. The DNA for the CDR3 is TGTGCCAGCAGCCCCGGGGAGCTTGGCTACACCTTC. Full variable domain (outside the CDR3, taken from reference TRBV2 and TRBJ1-2): EPEVTQTPSHQVTQMGQEVILRCVPISNHLYFYWYRQILGQKVEFLVSFYNNEISEKSEIFDDQFSVERPDGSNFTLKIRSTKLEDSAMYFCASSPGELGYTFGSGTRLTVV.

This chain links TRBV27 with TRBJ2-1; D possibly uses TRBD1 or TRBD2 (6 bases each). The germline V and J ends were trimmed by 4 bases and 1 base, with 8 bases remaining between them. The germline CDR1 and CDR2 sequences are MNHEY and SMNVEV (reference sequence). The CDR3 is 14 amino acids. Here the CDR3 reads CASSWGASYNEQFF. The CDR3 DNA reads TGTGCCAGCAGTTGGGGGGCTTCCTACAATGAGCAGTTCTTC.

This rearrangement joins TRBV28 to TRBJ1-5, with 9 positions matching TRBD1. With 6 bases clipped from V and 6 bases from J, the junction kept 12 bases outside the gene matches. The CDR3 is 16 amino acids. Germline values: CDR1 MDHEN, CDR2 SYDVKM. For the CDR3, the DNA is TGTGCCAGCAGCTTTGCCGGGACAGGGAAGAGTCAGCCCCAGCATTTT. Its protein product is CASSFAGTGKSQPQHF.

The V call is TRBV7-9, the J call TRBJ1-1, with D possibly being TRBD1 (5 bases). Per germline, CDR1 SEHNR and CDR2 FQNEAQ (reference sequence). Trimming took 4 bases from V and 11 from J, leaving 20 bases between them. The CDR3 runs 14 residues. CDR3 sequence: CASSSPGQGYSAFF. CDR3 DNA: TGTGCCAGCAGCTCCCCTGGGCAGGGATACTCGGCTTTCTTT.

This clone has just one count. V and J are TRBV11-2 and TRBJ2-1; D is uncertain. V was cut by 2 bases and J by 4 bases, with 6 bases left in between. From germline, CDR1 is SGHAT and CDR2 FQNNGV. There are 13 residues in the CDR3. The CDR3 reads CASSLTEYNEQFF. The CDR3 DNA is TGTGCCAGCAGCTTAACGGAATACAATGAGCAGTTCTTC.

This sequence joins TRBV7-2 and TRBJ2-2, with D possibly matching TRBD2 (5 bases). This CDR3 has 16 residues. CDR1 is SGHTA and CDR2 is FQGNSA in the germline V gene. V was trimmed by 5 bases and J by 3 bases, leaving 16 bases between them. The CDR3 region has the DNA TGTGCCAGCAGCCCTCTCATGACGGGGTACACCGGGGAGCTGTTTTTT. Translating it yields CASSPLMTGYTGELFF.